Below, 27 T cell receptor beta chains from the same sample are listed, as sequenced in a study of CD8 T cells in ankylosing spondylitis (dated by TCRdb to about 2017). General conclusions and limits of the study: Blood from ankylosing spondylitis patients appeared to be characterized by a TCR beta motif composed of eight or nine highly homologous amino acid variants.

Their antigens remain unidentified. The receptor library was made with 5' RACE. The instrument was an Illumina HiSeq 2500. TCRdb took the public reads, trimmed them with fastp at Q25, ran MiXCR for clone calling and kept in-frame beta chains. Identical CDR3 protein sequences are pooled into one entry, listed with their most common genes and DNA. This sample is represented by about 480,000 distinct CDR3 sequences; 17% of them were singletons. Together, the top ten hold approximately 0.97% of the sample. The material sequenced was blood, either unsorted or a sorted T cell fraction (not recorded which). All receptors come from a male donor with ankylosing spondylitis.

This clonotype was detected only a few times. The chain uses TRBV7-8 and TRBJ1-1; D uncertain. The V and J ends lost 0 bases and 1 base respectively, with 6 bases between them. The germline CDR1 and CDR2 sequences are SGHVS and FQNEAQ. The CDR3 has 14 residues. This CDR3 is CASSLAERNTEAFF. In DNA form, the CDR3 reads TGTGCCAGCAGCTTAGCAGAAAGGAACACTGAAGCTTTCTTT. Looking up the rest from reference TRBV7-8 and TRBJ1-1 gives the full variable domain: GAGVSQSPRYKVAKRGQDVALRCDPISGHVSLFWYQQALGQGPEFLTYFQNEAQLDKSGLPSDRFFAERPEGSVSTLKIQRTQQEDSAVYLCASSLAERNTEAFFGQGTRLTVV.

This clonotype has a handful of counts. This sequence joins TRBV5-1 and TRBJ2-4; D remains unclear. The germline V and J ends were trimmed by 4 bases and 3 bases, with 14 bases remaining between them. The length of the CDR3 is 15 residues. Per germline, CDR1 SGHRS and CDR2 YFSETQ. The CDR3 reads CASSITTGVKNIQYF. CDR3 bases: TGCGCCAGCAGCATCACGACGGGTGTCAAAAACATTCAGTACTTC.

This chain links TRBV2 with TRBJ1-6, with D unresolved. The CDR3 is made up of 14 amino acids. Trimming removed 8 bases from V and 7 bases from J, with 15 bases in between. Germline loops: CDR1 SNHLY, CDR2 FYNNEI. The CDR3 region is CASRADEENSPLHF. The CDR3 DNA sequence: TGTGCCAGCCGCGCGGACGAGGAGAATTCACCCCTCCACTTT.

V gene TRBV3-1 combines with J gene TRBJ1-6; no reliable D call. Trimming removed 2 bases from V and 6 bases from J, with 2 bases in between. The CDR3 has 12 amino acids. Looked up from germline, CDR1 is LGHDT and CDR2 is YNNKEL (reference sequence). CDR3 residues: CASSQSNSPLHF. CDR3 in DNA: TGTGCCAGCAGCCAATCTAATTCACCCCTCCACTTT.

The chain uses TRBV6-1 and TRBJ1-1; D not certain. Between the trimmed V and J ends, which lost 6 bases and 1 base, there was a span of 15 bases. The CDR3 contains 15 residues. Germline V CDR1 and CDR2: MNHNS, SASEGT. The CDR3, as DNA: TGTGCCAGCAGCCCCACTCCCGGGAGGAACACTGAAGCTTTCTTT. Amino acid sequence: CASSPTPGRNTEAFF.

The chain links TRBV15 to TRBJ2-2; a weak D match, TRBD2 (6 bases). V shed 2 bases and J shed 2 bases, with 15 bases lying between them. Germline CDR1 reads LNHNV; CDR2 reads YYDKDF (reference sequence). The CDR3 sequence is 17 residues long. CDR3 sequence: CATSRTWGDLNTGELFF. CDR3 nucleotide sequence: TGTGCCACCAGCAGAACGTGGGGGGACTTAAACACCGGGGAGCTGTTTTTT.

This clonotype was counted a few times. The genes are TRBV3-1 and TRBJ2-1, with 8 bases fitting TRBD2. The V segment lost 1 base and the J segment 3 bases; nucleotides outside the gene matches: 5. This CDR3 is built from 16 residues. The germline V gene encodes CDR1 LGHDT and CDR2 YNNKEL (reference sequence). The CDR3 sequence: CASSQASGGYYNEQFF. The CDR3 DNA sequence: TGTGCCAGCAGCCAAGCAAGCGGGGGTTACTACAATGAGCAGTTCTTC.

The chain is built from TRBV7-9 and TRBJ2-3; maybe TRBD2 (5 bases). The CDR3 extends over 12 amino acids. The V gene lost 9 bases and the J gene lost 5 bases, with 12 bases spanning the gap. Germline CDR1 reads SEHNR; CDR2 reads FQNEAQ (reference sequence). This chain's CDR3 is CASSARGDTQYF. The CDR3 region has the DNA TGTGCCAGTTCAGCCCGGGGAGATACGCAGTATTTT. Together with reference TRBV7-9 and TRBJ2-3, the CDR3 gives the full variable domain: DTGVSQNPRHKITKRGQNVTFRCDPISEHNRLYWYRQTLGQGPEFLTYFQNEAQLEKSRLLSDRFSAERPKGSFSTLEIQRTEQGDSAMYLCASSARGDTQYFGPGTRLTVL.

V and J are TRBV4-2 and TRBJ1-4; D perhaps matches TRBD1 (6 bases). Between the trimmed V and J ends, which lost 0 bases and 5 bases, there was a span of 13 bases. The CDR3 contains 16 residues. Looked up from germline, CDR1 is LGHNA and CDR2 is YNFKEQ. Here the CDR3 reads CASSQDPRTENEKLFF. DNA for the CDR3: TGTGCCAGCAGCCAAGATCCACGGACAGAGAATGAAAAACTGTTTTTT.

The gene calls are TRBV7-9 and TRBJ2-1; TRBD2 is a possible D gene (6 bases). Trimming took off 0 bases at V and 5 bases at J, with 17 bases between the two ends. Germline lookup yields CDR1 SEHNR and CDR2 FQNEAQ (reference sequence). This CDR3 comprises 17 residues. CDR3 coding DNA: TGTGCCAGCAGCTTAGCGATTAGTGGGAGGCCGGACAATGAGCAGTTCTTC. Translating gives CASSLAISGRPDNEQFF.

This clonotype was observed a few times. The chain couples TRBV12-5 to TRBJ2-5; 7 bases match TRBD1. The CDR3 is 16 amino acids. Germline loops: CDR1 LGHNT, CDR2 FRNRAP. V dropped 1 base and J dropped 3; count of bases not matched to a gene: 8. CDR3 sequence (DNA): TGTGCTAGTGGTTTGGCCTCATCACAGGGGAAAGAGACCCAGTACTTC. Residues: CASGLASSQGKETQYF.

In this sample, this clonotype turned up many times. V is TRBV6-1 and J is TRBJ1-2, with D possibly being TRBD1 (5 bases). This CDR3 comprises 16 residues. V lost 6 bases, J lost 5 bases, and 22 bases lay in between. CDR1 MNHNS and CDR2 SASEGT come from the germline V gene. The CDR3 DNA reads TGTGCCAGCAGCTTCCCGGGACCTTTTCCGATATATGGCTACACCTTC. It yields the protein CASSFPGPFPIYGYTF.

The rearrangement uses TRBV29-1 and TRBJ2-3; TRBD2 aligns across 10 bases. With V trimmed by 6 bases and J by 4 bases, 10 bases remained unmatched. In germline, CDR1 is SQVTM, CDR2 ANQGSEA. The CDR3 length is 15 residues. CDR3 region: CSVERTSGGADTQYF. The CDR3 coding sequence is TGCAGCGTGGAGCGGACTAGCGGAGGGGCAGATACGCAGTATTTT.

The CDR3 region is CASSTDRENGYTF. DNA of the CDR3: TGTGCCAGCAGCACGGACAGGGAGAATGGCTACACCTTC. V usage is TRBV3-1 and J usage is TRBJ1-2, with 8 bases matching TRBD1. The J segment lost 6 bases and the V segment lost 5 bases, leaving 5 bases of the junction unmatched. CDR1 and CDR2 (germline): LGHDT, YNNKEL (reference sequence). CDR3 length: 13 residues.

This clonotype has only a few counts. This chain links TRBV18 with TRBJ2-7, with D perhaps TRBD1 or TRBD2 (5 bases each). Germline assignment: CDR1 KGHSH and CDR2 LQKENI. The CDR3 sequence is 15 residues long. V gave up 3 bases and J gave up 3 bases, with 15 bases separating them. The chain's CDR3 is CASSPGTVADYEQYF. In DNA, the CDR3 is TGTGCCAGCTCACCGGGGACCGTCGCGGACTACGAGCAGTACTTC.

The V call is TRBV4-1, the J call TRBJ2-7; 7 bases align to TRBD2. Unmatched junction bases numbered 5, after V lost 3 bases and J lost 0 bases. Per the germline V gene, CDR1 is MGHRA and CDR2 is YSYEKL. CDR3 size: 15 residues. CDR3 nucleotides: TGCGCCAGCAGCCATGGGGGGGTCTACTCCTACGAGCAGTACTTC. Translating it yields CASSHGGVYSYEQYF.

This clonotype was picked up many times. The chain combines TRBV5-1 with TRBJ1-1; no reliable D call. CDR3 size: 15 residues. V was trimmed by 0 bases and J by 2 bases, leaving 11 bases between them. The germline CDR1 and CDR2 sequences are SGHRS and YFSETQ. The CDR3 reads CASSLVAGGNTEAFF. In nucleotides, the CDR3 is TGCGCCAGCAGCTTGGTGGCAGGAGGCAACACTGAAGCTTTCTTT.

A word on this clonotype: A much larger clone is a single base away; this may be a read error. The rearrangement links TRBV6-6 to TRBJ1-1; D ambiguous. CDR1 MNHNY and CDR2 SVGAGI come from the germline V gene (reference sequence). The length of the CDR3 is 12 residues. Trimming removed 5 bases from V and 1 base from J, with 5 bases in between. The CDR3: CASSGSNTEAFF. The CDR3 nucleotides read TGTGCCAGCAGTGGGTCGAACACTGAAGCTTTCTTT.

This clonotype was detected a few times. This chain uses TRBV3-1 with TRBJ2-3, with D hard to call. Between the trimmed V and J ends, which lost 4 bases and 0 bases, there was a span of 8 bases. Germline values: CDR1 LGHDT, CDR2 YNNKEL (reference sequence). The CDR3 consists of 14 residues. CDR3 amino acids: CASSRWASTDTQYF. For the CDR3, the DNA is TGTGCCAGCAGCCGATGGGCCAGCACAGATACGCAGTATTTT.

This chain uses TRBV6-2 or TRBV6-3 with TRBJ1-1; no definite D call. The CDR3 is made up of 12 amino acids. The germline V and J ends were trimmed by 6 bases and 4 bases, with 9 bases remaining between them. Germline loops: CDR1 MNHEY, CDR2 SVGEGT. The CDR3 is CASSQRLTEAFF. The CDR3, as DNA: TGTGCCAGCAGCCAGCGGCTCACTGAAGCTTTCTTT.

This clonotype was seen a few times. This rearrangement joins TRBV5-1 to TRBJ2-3; TRBD1 might be the D (5 bases). The CDR3 loop spans 14 amino acids. Germline assignment: CDR1 SGHRS and CDR2 YFSETQ. V was shortened by 4 bases and J by 9 bases, with 18 bases between the two germline ends. The DNA for the CDR3 is TGCGCCAGCAGCCACCCGGGTGATGGGGCAACGCAGTATTTT. Translated, it gives CASSHPGDGATQYF.

The genes are TRBV10-3 and TRBJ2-7; TRBD1 matches 8 bases. CDR1 is ENHRY and CDR2 is SYGVKD in the germline V gene. With V trimmed by 0 bases and J by 12 bases, 10 bases remained unmatched. CDR3 size: 14 residues. The CDR3 coding sequence is TGTGCCATCAGTGAGTCGGGACAGGCTGGGATTGCGTACTTC. Translating gives CAISESGQAGIAYF.

The chain links TRBV11-2 to TRBJ2-5; a weak D match, TRBD1 (6 bases). Trimming cost V 5 bases and J 2 bases, with 15 bases left between them. CDR3 length equals 15 residues. Germline V gives CDR1 SGHAT, CDR2 FQNNGV. In DNA form, the CDR3 reads TGTGCCAGCAGCCCCTACCGGACAGTACAAGAGACCCAGTACTTC. It codes for CASSPYRTVQETQYF.

This clonotype was seen repeatedly, ten times or more. The chain recombines TRBV27 with TRBJ1-1; D is perhaps TRBD1 (6 bases). Trimming removed 7 bases from V and 0 bases from J, with 18 bases in between. CDR1 MNHEY and CDR2 SMNVEV come from the germline V gene (reference sequence). The CDR3 is 16 amino acids. CDR3 in amino acids: CASKKPPGALNTEAFF. For the CDR3, the DNA is TGTGCCAGCAAAAAGCCTCCAGGGGCTCTGAACACTGAAGCTTTCTTT.

This clonotype was recorded many times. The chain links TRBV12-3 or TRBV12-4 to TRBJ2-1, with D hard to call. CDR3 length: 11 residues. V lost 3 bases and J 9 bases, leaving 6 bases between the germline ends. The CDR3 bases are TGTGCCAGCAGTTTGTTGGGTGAGCAGTTCTTC. It encodes CASSLLGEQFF.

The chain recombines TRBV2 with TRBJ1-1; 7 bases fit TRBD1. CDR3 size: 13 residues. The V gene end was trimmed by 4 bases and the J gene end by 6 bases; junction bases not matched to a gene: 5. CDR1 SNHLY and CDR2 FYNNEI come from the germline V gene. CDR3 protein: CASSATGSAEAFF. CDR3 DNA: TGTGCCAGCAGTGCGACAGGGTCCGCTGAAGCTTTCTTT.

This clonotype was seen more than once but under ten times. The chain has TRBV5-1 and TRBJ2-3; D perhaps matches TRBD2 (6 bases). Trimming removed 4 bases from V and 6 bases from J, with 15 bases in between. The CDR3 sequence is 14 residues long. Germline V lookup: CDR1 SGHRS, CDR2 YFSETQ. This CDR3 is CASSQEGTADTQYF. Here the CDR3 DNA reads TGCGCCAGCAGCCAGGAGGGGACGGCCGATACGCAGTATTTT.